Following are 25 T cell receptor beta chains from one sample sequenced in a study of blood T cell repertoires in COVID-19. This table comes from immunoSEQ multiplex PCR, and its TCRdb copy is limited to in-frame clones, with some not included. This table has over 250,000 clones, about 90% appearing once. The sequenced sample was PBMCs or T cells enriched from blood (not recorded which). The receptors originated from a woman in her fifties or sixties who had recovered from COVID-19.

This clone was seen once. V and J are TRBV29-1 and TRBJ1-2; D might be TRBD1 (5 bases). V was trimmed by 8 bases and J by 6 bases, leaving 16 bases between them. The CDR3 covers 12 residues. CDR1 and CDR2 from the germline V gene are SQVTM and ANQGSEA. The CDR3 bases are TGCAGCACCGGAACAGGAGTGAATGGCTACACCTTC. Residues: CSTGTGVNGYTF.

The V and J genes are TRBV24-1 and TRBJ2-6; the D is unclear. This CDR3 spans 15 amino acids. Germline V gene lookup returns CDR1 KGHDR and CDR2 SFDVKD. Trimming stripped 1 base from V and 2 bases from J, with 5 bases between. CDR3 protein: CATSDLRAGANVLTF. For the CDR3, the DNA is TGTGCCACCAGTGATTTACGGGCTGGGGCCAACGTCCTGACTTTC.

This chain connects TRBV28 to TRBJ2-7, with 7 bases matching TRBD1. From germline, CDR1 is MDHEN and CDR2 SYDVKM. J gave up 5 bases and V 5 bases, and 12 bases lay outside the gene matches. The CDR3 has 15 residues. The CDR3 DNA reads as TGTGCCAGCAGTATCCCGACAGGGCCCGGTAACGAGCAGTACTTC. This codes for CASSIPTGPGNEQYF.

The chain uses TRBV7-2 and TRBJ2-5; D not certain. Trimming took 8 bases from V and 0 from J, leaving 25 bases between them. Germline values: CDR1 SGHTA, CDR2 FQGNSA. The CDR3 extends over 18 amino acids. CDR3 protein: CASRYLRLAPRYQETQYF. The CDR3 DNA follows: TGTGCCAGCCGCTACCTCCGGTTGGCGCCGCGGTACCAAGAGACCCAGTACTTC.

This clone was counted between two and nine times. J is TRBJ2-1 and V is TRBV6-5; tentatively, D is TRBD2 (6 bases). Between the trimmed V and J ends, which lost 6 bases and 0 bases, there was a span of 12 bases. The germline V gene encodes CDR1 MNHEY and CDR2 SVGAGI. The CDR3 is 15 amino acids. The CDR3 DNA reads as TGTGCCAGCAGACCCCACGGGAGCTCCTACAATGAGCAGTTCTTC. Amino acid sequence: CASRPHGSSYNEQFF.

This clone turned up a few times. The chain is built from TRBV7-2 and TRBJ1-1; TRBD1 matches 7 bases. Germline CDR1 is SGHTA and CDR2 is FQGNSA. The CDR3 has 17 amino acids. The V segment lost 0 bases and the J segment 4 bases; nucleotides outside the gene matches: 11. CDR3 sequence (DNA): TGTGCCAGCAGCTTAGCGGCAGGGGGGCATATAGGCACTGAAGCTTTCTTT. It yields the protein CASSLAAGGHIGTEAFF.

The chain is built from TRBV28 and TRBJ1-1; D unresolved. Trimming took 1 base from V and 6 from J, leaving 12 bases between them. Germline values: CDR1 MDHEN, CDR2 SYDVKM. This CDR3 is built from 14 residues. DNA of the CDR3: TGTGCCAGCAGTTTATCAGGTCCGTATGCTGAAGCTTTCTTT. Encoded protein: CASSLSGPYAEAFF.

In this sample, this clone turned up once. The chain uses TRBV28 and TRBJ2-3; D is perhaps TRBD2 (6 bases). The CDR3 runs 15 residues. CDR1 is MDHEN and CDR2 is SYDVKM in the germline V gene. Trimming removed 5 bases from V and 4 bases from J, with 16 bases in between. CDR3 sequence (DNA): TGTGCCAGCAGTCCCCGGGGGAGTCGGGCAGATACGCAGTATTTT. Amino acids: CASSPRGSRADTQYF. The full variable domain, in which reference TRBV28 and TRBJ2-3 provide the parts outside the CDR3, is DVKVTQSSRYLVKRTGEKVFLECVQDMDHENMFWYRQDPGLGLRLIYFSYDVKMKEKGDIPEGYSVSREKKERFSLILESASTNQTSMYLCASSPRGSRADTQYFGPGTRLTVL.

V usage is TRBV28 and J usage is TRBJ1-6; weak D call: TRBD1 (5 bases). Per germline, CDR1 MDHEN and CDR2 SYDVKM. The CDR3 is 16 residues long. Trimming cost V 7 bases and J 7 bases, with 20 bases left between them. CDR3 residues: CASIGGVFGGNSPLHF. The DNA for the CDR3 is TGTGCCAGCATTGGAGGAGTTTTCGGGGGGAATTCACCCCTCCACTTT.

The chain combines TRBV19 with TRBJ2-7, with D tentatively TRBD1 (7 bases). This CDR3 contains 15 residues. The V gene's germline CDR1 is LNHDA and CDR2 SQIVND (reference sequence). The germline V and J ends were trimmed by 1 base and 1 base, with 11 bases remaining between them. CDR3 DNA sequence: TGTGCCAGTAGTATAGGGACAGGAGGGTCCTACGAGCAGTACTTC. Its translation: CASSIGTGGSYEQYF.

The chain couples TRBV9 to TRBJ2-1, with a weak D call TRBD1 (5 bases). The CDR3 extends over 15 amino acids. V was shortened by 2 bases and J by 1 base, with 10 bases between the two germline ends. In germline, CDR1 is SGDLS, CDR2 YYNGEE. CDR3 loop: CASSVQGGSYNEQFF. The CDR3 DNA sequence: TGTGCCAGCAGCGTCCAGGGCGGATCCTACAATGAGCAGTTCTTC.

The genes are TRBV28 and TRBJ2-1; TRBD2 matches at 10 bases. The germline gives CDR1 MDHEN, CDR2 SYDVKM. J lost 7 bases, V lost 6 bases, and 9 bases had no gene match. The CDR3 has 15 residues. CDR3 residues: CASSPWASGGNEQFF. In DNA, the CDR3 is TGTGCCAGCAGCCCGTGGGCTAGCGGGGGTAATGAGCAGTTCTTC.

The DNA of the CDR3 is TGCGCCAGCAGCTTGGGACTAGTGGGAGCCTACGAGCAGTACTTC. This codes for CASSLGLVGAYEQYF. The gene calls are TRBV5-1 and TRBJ2-7; TRBD2 might be the D (6 bases). Trimming removed 0 bases from V and 2 bases from J, with 12 bases in between. This CDR3 region has 15 residues. Germline V gene data show CDR1 as SGHRS and CDR2 as YFSETQ.

V gene TRBV28 combines with J gene TRBJ1-2; 7 nucleotides agree with TRBD1. After removal of 7 bases from V and 4 bases from J, the junction contained 12 bases not matched to a gene. This CDR3 contains 15 residues. From germline, CDR1 is MDHEN and CDR2 SYDVKM. CDR3 in amino acids: CASISQGVSGYGYTF. In DNA form, the CDR3 reads TGTGCCAGCATATCCCAGGGGGTCTCCGGCTATGGCTACACCTTC.

The chain's CDR3 is CASGRASGAYNEQFF. The CDR3 DNA follows: TGTGCCAGCGGTAGGGCTAGCGGAGCGTACAATGAGCAGTTCTTC. This chain joins TRBV6-5 and TRBJ2-1, with 7 bases fitting TRBD2. CDR3 length equals 15 residues. Germline V gene lookup returns CDR1 MNHEY and CDR2 SVGAGI. V lost 8 bases, J lost 4 bases, and 11 bases stayed unmatched.

This clone occurred once. The V call is TRBV7-9, the J call TRBJ2-2, with D perhaps TRBD1 (5 bases). This CDR3 is built from 19 residues. Per the germline V gene, CDR1 is SEHNR and CDR2 is FQNEAQ (reference sequence). Between the trimmed V and J ends, which lost 5 bases and 6 bases, there was a span of 28 bases. CDR3 loop: CASSDITGRTLQAPGELFF. The CDR3 DNA follows: TGTGCCAGCAGCGATATAACGGGCCGGACCCTACAGGCGCCCGGGGAGCTGTTTTTT.

The chain combines TRBV19 with TRBJ2-1, with TRBD2 identical over 12 bases. The CDR3 has 16 residues. V lost 3 bases to trimming and J lost 5 bases; unmatched junction nucleotides: 5. Germline V gene data show CDR1 as LNHDA and CDR2 as SQIVND (reference sequence). CDR3 region: CASSISLAGGHNEQFF. Written as DNA, the CDR3 is TGTGCCAGTAGTATTTCACTAGCGGGGGGCCACAATGAGCAGTTCTTC.

The chain couples TRBV28 to TRBJ1-3; D ambiguous. The CDR3 spans 14 residues. Trimming pared 3 bases from V and 0 bases from J, leaving 6 bases between. Germline V gene lookup returns CDR1 MDHEN and CDR2 SYDVKM. CDR3 sequence reads: CASSLASSGNTIYF. In nucleotides, the CDR3 is TGTGCCAGCAGTTTGGCTAGCTCTGGAAACACCATATATTTT.

Notes on this clone: Other DNA sequences in this specimen translate into the identical CDR3. This chain uses TRBV28 with TRBJ1-5; D is ambiguous. This CDR3 contains 13 residues. Germline V gene lookup returns CDR1 MDHEN and CDR2 SYDVKM. V lost 3 bases and J 0 bases, leaving 3 bases between the germline ends. In DNA form, the CDR3 reads TGTGCCAGCAGTTTCGTTAGCAATCAGCCCCAGCATTTT. Its protein product is CASSFVSNQPQHF.

The table lists this clone with a count of one. The chain is built from TRBV28 and TRBJ2-7, with D hard to call. V gave up 6 bases and J gave up 3 bases, with 9 bases separating them. CDR1 MDHEN and CDR2 SYDVKM come from the germline V gene. This CDR3 is built from 12 residues. CDR3 DNA: TGTGCCAGCAGGCCCTCTAGCTACGAGCAGTACTTC. This gives the protein CASRPSSYEQYF.

The gene calls are TRBV6-5 and TRBJ1-3; possible D gene TRBD1, 6 bases. CDR3 size: 14 residues. V dropped 7 bases and J dropped 4 bases, with 14 bases sitting between them. CDR1 and CDR2 from the germline V gene are MNHEY and SVGAGI. CDR3 residues: CASKTGGAGNTIYF. Here the CDR3 DNA reads TGTGCCAGCAAGACAGGTGGGGCGGGAAACACCATATATTTT.

The chain recombines TRBV5-4 with TRBJ1-2, with no clear D. The germline gives CDR1 SGHNT, CDR2 YYREEE (reference sequence). Trimming shortened V by 2 bases and J by 2 bases, and 7 bases separated the two germline ends. The CDR3 extends over 13 amino acids. The CDR3 DNA reads as TGTGCCAGCAGCTTACCGGGGAACTATGGCTACACCTTC. Its protein product is CASSLPGNYGYTF.

The chain has TRBV3-1 (or the pseudogene TRBV3-2) and TRBJ1-2, with TRBD1 matching 7 bases. V gave up 1 base and J gave up 8 bases; unmatched junction bases: 7. This CDR3 spans 14 amino acids. Germline CDR1 is LGHDT and CDR2 is YNNKEL (reference sequence). The DNA for the CDR3 is TGTGCCAGCAGCCAAGTAGAAGGGGGCCGGGGCTACACCTTC. It codes for CASSQVEGGRGYTF.

CDR3 sequence: CASSQVSGRAREQFF. CDR3 in DNA: TGTGCCAGCAGCCAAGTAAGCGGGAGGGCCCGTGAGCAGTTCTTC. The chain recombines TRBV14 with TRBJ2-1; 10 positions agree with TRBD2. V trimming: 1 base; J trimming: 9 bases; junction bases outside the gene matches: 6. CDR3 length: 15 residues. The germline V gene has CDR1 SGHDN and CDR2 FVKESK. Looking up the rest from reference TRBV14 and TRBJ2-1 gives the full variable domain: EAGVTQFPSHSVIEKGQTVTLRCDPISGHDNLYWYRRVMGKEIKFLLHFVKESKQDESGMPNNRFLAERTGGTYSTLKVQPAELEDSGVYFCASSQVSGRAREQFFGPGTRLTVL.

CDR3 sequence: CASYRSLSYNEQFF. CDR3 sequence (DNA): TGCGCCAGCTATCGATCACTCTCCTACAATGAGCAGTTCTTC. The genes are TRBV5-1 and TRBJ2-1; no reliable D call. CDR3 size: 14 residues. V lost 7 bases and J 0 bases, leaving 11 bases between the germline ends. Germline CDR1 and CDR2: SGHRS and YFSETQ.